A selection of T cell receptor beta chains follows, all from one sample in a study of CD8 T cells in ankylosing spondylitis. TCRdb fed the 5' RACE reads into MiXCR, producing one record per CDR3 protein. The table includes under 450,000 distinct CDR3 sequences, 15% to 20% detected once. Material for sequencing was blood, either unsorted or a sorted T cell fraction (not recorded which). The source is a male donor with ankylosing spondylitis. Both conserved end residues are trimmed from each CDR3.

j_gene	v_gene	CDR3aa
TRBJ1-2	TRBV20-1	SASTGDYGYT
TRBJ1-3	TRBV12-3/TRBV12-4	ASSFGPLEGNTIY
TRBJ2-5	TRBV5-1	ASRQQIGERETQY
TRBJ2-5	TRBV20-1	SARPDEETQY
TRBJ2-1	TRBV9	ASSVEGTSSNEQF
TRBJ2-1	TRBV4-3	ASSQEGVAGKF
TRBJ2-2	TRBV20-1	SARDSKTGELF
TRBJ2-7	TRBV5-6	ASSLAGTPRYEQY
TRBJ2-1	TRBV7-6	ASSPRTGTSRKQF
TRBJ2-5	TRBV25-1	ASRITGGQETQY
TRBJ1-2	TRBV7-2	ASRIRGLGYT
TRBJ2-5	TRBV3-1	ASSQGPIRETQY
TRBJ1-1	TRBV29-1	SVEREGAF
TRBJ1-1	TRBV7-2	ASSPRQGGTEAF
TRBJ2-2	TRBV15	ATSRPGLAVTGELF
TRBJ2-1	TRBV24-1	ATTSSASGSQYNEQF
TRBJ2-3	TRBV7-2	ASSTSGRASDTQY
TRBJ2-2	TRBV15	ATSRGGSGAGTGELF
TRBJ1-1	TRBV20-1	SAREETVREAF
TRBJ2-1	TRBV29-1	SVWNSYNEQF